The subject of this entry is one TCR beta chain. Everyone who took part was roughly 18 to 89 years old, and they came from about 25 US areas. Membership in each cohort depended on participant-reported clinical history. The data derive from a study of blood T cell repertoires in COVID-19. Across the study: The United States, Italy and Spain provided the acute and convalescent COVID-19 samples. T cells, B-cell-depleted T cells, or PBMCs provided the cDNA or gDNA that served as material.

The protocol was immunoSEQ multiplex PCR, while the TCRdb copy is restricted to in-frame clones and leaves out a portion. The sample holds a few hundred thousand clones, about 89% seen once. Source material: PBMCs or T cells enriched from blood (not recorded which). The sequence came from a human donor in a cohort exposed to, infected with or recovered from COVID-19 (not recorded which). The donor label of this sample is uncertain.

This chain's CDR3 is CASSIGPSPTSGANVLTF. The CDR3 DNA reads TGTGCCAGTAGTATCGGTCCAAGTCCCACCTCTGGGGCCAACGTCCTGACTTTC. This chain connects TRBV19 to TRBJ2-6; D remains ambiguous. V was trimmed by 3 bases and J by 0 bases, leaving 15 bases between them. The CDR3 contains 18 residues. Germline CDR1 and CDR2: LNHDA and SQIVND (reference sequence). The variable domain in full, completed from reference TRBV19 and TRBJ2-6, reads DGGITQSPKYLFRKEGQNVTLSCEQNLNHDAMYWYRQDPGQGLRLIYYSQIVNDFQKGDIAEGYSVSREKKESFPLTVTSAQKNPTAFYLCASSIGPSPTSGANVLTFGAGSRLTVL.